This TCR beta chain was sequenced in a study of spatial heterogeneity in lung cancer (dated by TCRdb to 2018 to 2020). Concerning the study at large: Beta-chain transcripts were consistently detected in greater numbers than alpha-chain transcripts, which likely reflects a higher abundance of beta-chain transcripts. A strong correlation was found between TCR transcript counts in tumor regions and a T cell transcriptional module score from matched bulk RNA-seq. In the raw uncorrected reads, each unique combination of TCR and UMI appeared more than ten times on average. TCR alpha and beta repertoires were quantitatively compared across multiple tumor regions, matched nontumor lung and blood in non-small cell lung cancer. Nonsynonymous mutation counts, determined by whole-exome sequencing of tumor tissue, were related to features of the TCR repertoire. At surgery, roughly 220 tumor regions, around 65 matched nontumor lung samples and a few dozen PBMC samples were TCR-sequenced for both alpha and beta chains. Findings and caveats that apply to the study as a whole: Additional single-cell paired TCR alpha and beta sequencing was considered necessary to confirm, at a functional level, the hypothesis that regional TCRs recognize regional mutations. The tumor nonsynonymous mutation count correlated with the number of expanded alpha and beta TCRs within the tumor. Estimated TCR-seq coverage of tumor T cells was only about 7.4% for alpha chains and around 13% for beta chains. The count of ubiquitous expanded TCRs correlated with the count of ubiquitous nonsynonymous mutations, and the count of regional expanded TCRs correlated with the count of regional nonsynonymous mutations.

This clonotype occurred many times. What this receptor recognizes is not known. The sample holds no much larger clone one base away, and base qualities are not on file. The library came from 5' RACE. TCRdb records NextSeq 500 as the sequencer. In the TCR library protocol, a unique molecular identifier was attached to each TCR cDNA molecule so that PCR and sequencing errors could be corrected. Regarding the original processing steps: TCR identification, UMI-based error correction and CDR3 extraction were all carried out with Decombinator tools. TCRs above a frequency of 2 per 1,000, corresponding to the top 1% of the tumor frequency distribution, were defined as expanded. Expanded tumor TCRs were classed as regional if statistically deemed absent (corrected P<0.05) from at least one tumor region, otherwise ubiquitous. Renyi diversity was computed with the R vegan package after each repertoire had been subsampled 100 times to 5,000 TCRs. CDR3 similarity networks were constructed using string-kernel similarity of amino acid triplets, with links drawn between CDR3s whose pairwise similarity was above 0.82. TCRdb passed the public sequencing reads through fastp at Q25 and MiXCR, retaining productive beta sequences. Rows are combined by CDR3 protein, so each entry shows the most common genes and DNA. These V and J calls are TCRdb output, not the study's own analysis. This sample holds about 10,000 distinct CDR3 sequences; 12% were observed only once. The ten most abundant clones make up about 10% of the sample.

Trimming leaves V shorter by 0 bases and J shorter by 0 bases, with the junction holding 7 bases beyond the gene matches. Per the germline V gene, SGHVS is the CDR1 and FNYEAQ is the CDR2. The CDR3 measures 18 amino acids from cysteine to phenylalanine. Just CDR3 DNA is preserved here, 54 bases in frame from base 1. The meaning of the sample's time point label: sample taken at primary tumor resection. The donors were about 71 patients from the lung TRACERx cohort who had early-stage, untreated non-small cell lung cancer. Whole RNA extracted from tumor and nontumor lung tissue, or from cryopreserved PBMC samples, was used for TCR sequencing without cell sorting. Only patients for whom sufficient RNA was available from at least two tumor regions were selected for TCR sequencing. Before being selected, tumor and adjacent nontumor lung specimens were reviewed by a lung pathologist.

The clonotype comes from a male donor with early-stage non-small cell lung cancer. The sample was lung tumor tissue, taken at surgery. This receptor chain uses TRBV7-6 and TRBJ2-2; 7 central nucleotides agree with TRBD2. The DNA sequence is given as TGTGCCAGCAGCTTAGCGCTTCCGGGAGGTACGAACACCGGGGAGCTGTTTTTT. This encodes CASSLALPGGTNTGELFF.